This T cell receptor beta chain comes out of a study of blood T cell repertoires in COVID-19 (dated by TCRdb to between 2020 and 2021). With respect to the entire study: The collaborator samples originated in the United States, Italy and Spain and spanned the acute and convalescent phases of COVID-19. Subjects who had been exposed to COVID-19, were actively infected with it, or had recovered from it provided the deeply sampled blood TCRbeta repertoires that made up the dataset. The repertoires were made available in a free public database intended to serve as a resource for research on the immune response to SARS-CoV-2. Samples were obtained from the ongoing ImmuneRACE study (first 160 participants) and from approximately 1,200 subjects provided by 6 global collaborators. A de-identified subject ID, COVID-19 status, age in years and sex were almost always included in the sample metadata. The prospective study material was composed of cDNA or gDNA derived from T cells, B-cell-depleted T cells, or PBMCs. Where available, HLA class I and class II types were obtained from metadata supplied by the sample provider rather than from assay-based typing.

The collaborating institutions used their own protocols to collect whole blood in K2EDTA tubes. For TCRbeta analysis, collaborator samples were shipped as frozen whole blood, as isolated PBMCs, or as DNA extracted from either sample type. Points on this clone: Its antigen remains unidentified. No quality values exist for individual bases; no much larger clone is one base distant.

TCRbeta CDR3 regions were amplified from genomic DNA by means of the immunoSEQ Assay, a bias-controlled multiplex PCR. As for the original processing: The number of nucleated cells in each sample was estimated from the amplification of reference gene primers within the assay. To quantify the absolute abundance of each unique TCRbeta CDR3 rearrangement, sequence reads were collapsed and filtered. For each sample, productive Simpson clonality was calculated as the square root of Simpson's diversity index across productive rearrangements. TCRdb stores this immuneACCESS table with in-frame sequences only. Part of the clones is absent; in the studies checked, under half of the shortfall reflects unresolved V genes, and no reason is known for the rest. V and J calls and clone size are those listed in that table; D and trimming were worked out from the DNA. Counted in this sample were 160,000 or so clones; around nine tenths of them appeared once. The ten largest clones take up under 2.5% of the sample.

On the study overall, not on this receptor specifically: The quantity of clinical and demographic metadata differed by source and by participant and was supplied without curation.

The germline V gene specifies SGHVS as CDR1 and FQNEAQ as CDR2. V lost 1 base and J lost 3 bases, and the count of bases not matched to a germline gene is 6. Including cysteine and phenylalanine, the CDR3 has 16 amino acids. Only the CDR3 DNA is retained, 48 bases long and in frame from the first base. Sequencing input: peripheral blood. This TCR was recovered from a woman in her 70s with acute or convalescent COVID-19. The chain was built from TRBV7-8 and TRBJ1-5, with TRBD1 matching 7 junction bases. The CDR3 has the sequence CASSLVAGGNNQPQHF. The DNA sequence reads TGTGCCAGCAGCTTAGTGGCAGGGGGGAACAATCAGCCCCAGCATTTT.